What follows are 10 T cell receptor beta chains derived from one specimen sequenced in a study of shared clonotypes between healthy human individuals. Clones were read by immunoSEQ multiplex PCR, and TCRdb kept only the in-frame ones, dropping some. The sample has approximately 1.4 million clones, 95% to 99% seen once. Specimen: naive CD4+ T cells sorted from blood. Subset: CD45RA+ positively selected. These TCRs come from a man aged 30-40 years in good health.

Concerning this clone: The junction departs from germline at one end; a sequencing error may be responsible. V is TRBV2 and J is TRBJ1-5; D call uncertain. The germline gives CDR1 SNHLY, CDR2 FYNNEI. The CDR3 runs to 12 residues. CDR3 DNA: TGTGCCAGCAGTGAATTCATCACCAACCCCTATTTT. Residues: CASSEFITNPYF.

The chain links TRBV21-1 to TRBJ1-2. TRBV21-1 is designated a pseudogene. The CDR3 extends over 14 amino acids. The DNA of the CDR3 is TGTGCCAGCAGCAAAGGGGAGGGGAGTAGTGGCTACACCTTC. Its protein is CASSKGEGSSGYTF.

This clone was observed a single time. Other DNA sequences in this specimen translate into the identical CDR3. The chain is built from TRBV9 and TRBJ2-3; D not resolved. Germline V CDR1 and CDR2: SGDLS, YYNGEE. Trimming pared 4 bases from V and 5 bases from J, leaving 5 bases between. The CDR3 consists of 11 residues. The CDR3 loop is CASSLGDTQYF. The CDR3, as DNA: TGTGCCAGCAGCCTCGGAGATACGCAGTATTTT.

The count of this clone is one. The V gene is TRBV6-1, the J gene TRBJ2-1, with TRBD2 matching 7 bases. The V gene's germline CDR1 is MNHNS and CDR2 SASEGT. The CDR3 extends over 12 amino acids. J was trimmed by 9 bases and V by 6 bases; bases with no gene match: 5. CDR3 residues: CASRDREGEQFF. The CDR3 DNA reads TGTGCCAGCAGGGATAGGGAGGGTGAGCAGTTCTTC.

The chain uses TRBV15 and TRBJ2-1; 8 bases map to TRBD1. This CDR3 comprises 15 residues. Germline CDR1 reads LNHNV; CDR2 reads YYDKDF (reference sequence). The V segment lost 5 bases and the J segment 2 bases; nucleotides outside the gene matches: 5. The CDR3 DNA reads as TGTGCCACCAGCGGACAGGGTGGGACCTACAATGAGCAGTTCTTC. This translates into CATSGQGGTYNEQFF.

J is TRBJ2-5 and V is TRBV28; the D gene is possibly TRBD1 (5 bases). Germline V lookup: CDR1 MDHEN, CDR2 SYDVKM. V was pared by 6 bases and J by 9 bases, with 14 bases between. The CDR3 sequence is 12 residues long. CDR3 coding DNA: TGTGCCAGCAGCCCAGGGCCCAGGGCCCAGTACTTC. It codes for CASSPGPRAQYF.

CDR3 sequence reads: CASRFWGVEQYF. In nucleotides, the CDR3 is TGTGCCAGCAGGTTCTGGGGGGTCGAGCAGTACTTC. This rearrangement joins TRBV6-1 to TRBJ2-7; TRBD2 is a possible D gene (6 bases). This CDR3 comprises 12 residues. Germline V gives CDR1 MNHNS, CDR2 SASEGT. With 6 bases removed from V and 6 bases from J, the gap between germline ends came to 12 bases.

V gene TRBV7-2 combines with J gene TRBJ2-7; 7 bases agree with TRBD1. Germline values: CDR1 SGHTA, CDR2 FQGNSA. Trimming cost V 6 bases and J 0 bases; bases outside gene matches: 8. The CDR3 covers 15 residues. The CDR3 loop reads CASSPLTGHSYEQYF. CDR3 DNA sequence: TGTGCCAGCAGTCCCCTGACAGGGCACTCCTACGAGCAGTACTTC.

V usage is TRBV28 and J usage is TRBJ1-2; D gene unclear. The CDR3 is 13 residues long. Trimming shortened V by 8 bases and J by 2 bases, and 12 bases separated the two germline ends. Per the germline V gene, CDR1 is MDHEN and CDR2 is SYDVKM. DNA for the CDR3: TGTGCCAGCCTCGGTGGACCAAACTATGGCTACACCTTC. Its protein product is CASLGGPNYGYTF.

This clone was seen once. The rearrangement links TRBV10-3 to TRBJ2-2; 7 bases match TRBD2. Germline assignment: CDR1 ENHRY and CDR2 SYGVKD. This CDR3 region has 14 residues. With 5 bases clipped from V and 4 bases from J, the junction kept 4 bases outside the gene matches. In DNA, the CDR3 is TGTGCCATCAGTTCCGGGACTACCACCGGGGAGCTGTTTTTT. As protein: CAISSGTTTGELFF.